Shown below are 5 T cell receptor beta chains from a single sample sequenced in a study of regulatory T cells in long-lasting Graves disease. The time point denotes: persistent/refractory GD, antithyroid drugs over 5 years with positive TRAb. The TCR library was prepared using RNA isolated from PBMCs. Construction of the TCR beta libraries employed iRepertoire HTBI primers in conjunction with Arm-PCR of CDR3 regions. Each CDR3 protein gets one entry after TCRdb re-called the multiplex PCR reads with MiXCR. The table lists about 660,000 distinct CDR3 sequences, 30% of them singletons, with roughly 46% in the top ten. The sequenced sample was peripheral blood mononuclear cells (PBMCs), obtained when the disease was refractory, from a patient treated with antithyroid drugs. The receptor source for this set is a female donor with Graves disease.

This clonotype was picked up a small number of times. This rearrangement joins TRBV5-1 to TRBJ2-2; 7 positions match TRBD1. V trimming: 2 bases; J trimming: 6 bases; junction bases outside the gene matches: 13. The CDR3 extends over 17 amino acids. CDR1 is SGHRS, CDR2 YFSETQ, per germline. CDR3 DNA: TGCGCCAGCAGCTTTGGCTCTACAGGGGCGTCCGCCGGGGAGCTGTTTTTT. Its translation is CASSFGSTGASAGELFF.

This clonotype was recorded many times. The chain carries TRBV12-3 or TRBV12-4 and TRBJ1-1, with TRBD1 matching 10 bases. V shed 3 bases, J shed 4 bases, and the junction held 5 bases outside the gene matches. This CDR3 has 15 amino acids. CDR3 coding DNA: TGTGCCAGCAGTTTGAGAAGGACAGGGGGCACTGAAGCTTTCTTT. Translating it yields CASSLRRTGGTEAFF.

This clonotype has ten or more counts. V gene TRBV28 combines with J gene TRBJ1-2; TRBD1 aligns across 9 bases. The CDR3 consists of 17 residues. J gave up 2 bases and V 1 base, and 8 bases lay outside the gene matches. Germline CDR1 MDHEN, CDR2 SYDVKM. CDR3 sequence reads: CASSLSPEDRGNYGYTF. CDR3 bases: TGTGCCAGCAGTTTATCCCCGGAGGACAGGGGAAACTATGGCTACACCTTC.

The J gene is TRBJ1-2, the V gene TRBV19; no clear D. This CDR3 has 13 residues. The V gene's germline CDR1 is LNHDA and CDR2 SQIVND (reference sequence). V was shortened by 5 bases and J by 3 bases, with 10 bases between the two germline ends. CDR3 bases: TGTGCCAGTAGTGCCCCGCTCGACTATGGCTACACCTTC. As protein: CASSAPLDYGYTF.

J is TRBJ1-4 and V is TRBV20-1; TRBD1 agrees at 7 bases. The CDR3 sequence is 15 residues long. With 5 bases clipped from V and 9 bases from J, the junction kept 15 bases outside the gene matches. Germline CDR1 is DFQATT and CDR2 is SNEGSKA (reference sequence). The CDR3 DNA follows: TGCAGTGCTTCAGAGATGCGGCAGGGGGGTCAAAAACTGTTTTTT. Translated: CSASEMRQGGQKLFF.